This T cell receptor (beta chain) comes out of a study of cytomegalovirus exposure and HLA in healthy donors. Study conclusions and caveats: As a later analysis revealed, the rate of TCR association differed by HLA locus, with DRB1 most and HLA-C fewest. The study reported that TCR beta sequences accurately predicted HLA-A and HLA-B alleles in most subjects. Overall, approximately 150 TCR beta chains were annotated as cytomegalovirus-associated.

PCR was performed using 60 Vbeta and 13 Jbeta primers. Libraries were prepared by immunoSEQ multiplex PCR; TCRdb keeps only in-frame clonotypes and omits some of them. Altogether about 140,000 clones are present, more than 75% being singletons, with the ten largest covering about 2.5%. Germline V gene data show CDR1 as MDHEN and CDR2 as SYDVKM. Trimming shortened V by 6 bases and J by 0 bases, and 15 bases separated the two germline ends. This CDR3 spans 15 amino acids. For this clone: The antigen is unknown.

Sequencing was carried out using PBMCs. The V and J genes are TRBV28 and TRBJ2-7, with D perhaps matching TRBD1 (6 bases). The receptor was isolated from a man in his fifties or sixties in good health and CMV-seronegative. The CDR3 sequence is CASSSAGVSSYEQYF. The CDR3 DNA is TGTGCCAGCAGCAGCGCAGGGGTGAGCTCCTACGAGCAGTACTTC. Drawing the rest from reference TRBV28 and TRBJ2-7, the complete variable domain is DVKVTQSSRYLVKRTGEKVFLECVQDMDHENMFWYRQDPGLGLRLIYFSYDVKMKEKGDIPEGYSVSREKKERFSLILESASTNQTSMYLCASSSAGVSSYEQYFGPGTRLTVT.